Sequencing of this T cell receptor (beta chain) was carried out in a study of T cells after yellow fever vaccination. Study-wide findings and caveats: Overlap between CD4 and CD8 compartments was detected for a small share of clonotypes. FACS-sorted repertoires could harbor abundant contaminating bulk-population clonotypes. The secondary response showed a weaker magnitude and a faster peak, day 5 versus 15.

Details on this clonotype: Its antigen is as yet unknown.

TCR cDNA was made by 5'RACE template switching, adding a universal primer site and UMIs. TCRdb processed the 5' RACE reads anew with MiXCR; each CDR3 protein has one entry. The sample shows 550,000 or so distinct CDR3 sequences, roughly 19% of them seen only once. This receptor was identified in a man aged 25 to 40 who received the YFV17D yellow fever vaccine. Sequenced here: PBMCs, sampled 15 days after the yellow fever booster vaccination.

CDR3 DNA: TGCAGTGCGAAGGTCGGGGCAACCAGCACAGATACGCAGTATTTT. Its protein is CSAKVGATSTDTQYF. The V gene is TRBV20-1, the J gene TRBJ2-3; either TRBD1 or TRBD2 may supply D (5 bases each). This CDR3 spans 15 amino acids. Germline CDR1 and CDR2: DFQATT and SNEGSKA (reference sequence). V lost 6 bases, J lost 0 bases, and 16 bases lay in between.